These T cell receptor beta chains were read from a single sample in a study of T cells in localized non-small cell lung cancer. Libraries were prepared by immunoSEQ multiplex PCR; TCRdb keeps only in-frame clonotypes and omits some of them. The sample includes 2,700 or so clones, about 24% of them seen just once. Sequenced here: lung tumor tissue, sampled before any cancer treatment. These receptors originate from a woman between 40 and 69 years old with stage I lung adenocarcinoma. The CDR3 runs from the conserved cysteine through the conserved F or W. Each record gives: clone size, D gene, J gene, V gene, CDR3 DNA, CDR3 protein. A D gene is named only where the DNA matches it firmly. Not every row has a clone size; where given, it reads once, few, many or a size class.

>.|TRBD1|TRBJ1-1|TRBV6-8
TGTGCCAGCAGTCTGCCTGGACAGGGGTCCTCAGCTTTCTTT
CASSLPGQGSSAFF
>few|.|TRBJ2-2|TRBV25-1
TGTGCCAGCAGTGATACAGCGGACACCGGGGAGCTGTTTTTT
CASSDTADTGELFF
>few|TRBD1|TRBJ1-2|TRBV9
TGTGCCAGCAGCGGGAACGTCGGACAGGGACCATTCACCGGCTACACCTTC
CASSGNVGQGPFTGYTF
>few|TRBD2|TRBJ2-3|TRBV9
TGTGCCAGCAGCGTAGGAGGAACTAGCGGTCTAAGTCGGGGAGATACGCAGTATTTT
CASSVGGTSGLSRGDTQYF
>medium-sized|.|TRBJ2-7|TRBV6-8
TGTGCCTGCATGATGGAAAACTCCTACGAGCAGTACTTC
CACMMENSYEQYF
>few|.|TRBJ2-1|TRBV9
TGTGCCAGCTCCCGTGGGGGGATAAGGATGGGTGAGCAGTTCTTC
CASSRGGIRMGEQFF
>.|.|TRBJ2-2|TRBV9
TGTGCCAGCAGCTCCCAAAGAGGGGGGCGGGACACCGGGGAGCTGTTTTTT
CASSSQRGGRDTGELFF
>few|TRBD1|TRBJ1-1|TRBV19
TGTGCCAGTAACTTCCAATCGGCGCAGGGGGTAGCTTTCTTT
CASNFQSAQGVAFF
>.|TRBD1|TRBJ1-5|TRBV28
TGTGCCAGCAGTTTCCTGGGCATGGGACAGGGAAATCAGCCCCAGCATTTT
CASSFLGMGQGNQPQHF
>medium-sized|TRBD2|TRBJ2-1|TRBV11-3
TGTGCCAGCAGCCTCGGGACTAGCGGGCCGTACAATGAGCAGTTCTTC
CASSLGTSGPYNEQFF
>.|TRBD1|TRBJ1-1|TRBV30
TGTGCCTGGAACCCGGGACAGGGGATGAGCACTGAAGCTTTCTTT
CAWNPGQGMSTEAFF
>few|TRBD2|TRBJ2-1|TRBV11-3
TGTGCCAGCAGTACTCCTAGCGGGAGTGGTAGTAATGAGCAGTTCTTC
CASSTPSGSGSNEQFF
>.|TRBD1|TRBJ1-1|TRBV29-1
TGCAGCGTTGAAGGGACAGGGACCTTGAACACTGAAGCTTTCTTT
CSVEGTGTLNTEAFF
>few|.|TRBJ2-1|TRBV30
TGTGCCTGGAGTGTTGGGGGCGGGAGCTCCTACAATGAGCAGTTCTTC
CAWSVGGGSSYNEQFF
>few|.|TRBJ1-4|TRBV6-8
TGTGCCAGCAGTTACTCGATGGGATCGACCGAACTGTTTTTT
CASSYSMGSTELFF
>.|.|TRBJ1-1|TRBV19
TGTGCCAGTAGTTGGCAGGGGCGGACTGAAGCTTTCTTT
CASSWQGRTEAFF
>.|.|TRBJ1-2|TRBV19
TGTGCCAGTAGTATCCAGCCGGACAGCTATGGCTACACCTTC
CASSIQPDSYGYTF
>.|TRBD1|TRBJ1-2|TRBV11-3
TGTGCCAGCAGCTTAAACCAGGGGGCAGATGGCTACACCTTC
CASSLNQGADGYTF
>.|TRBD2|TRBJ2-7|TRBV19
TGTGCCAGTAGTATACTAGCGGAGTCCTACGAGCAGTACTTC
CASSILAESYEQYF
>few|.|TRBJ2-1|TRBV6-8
TGTGCCAGCAGTTACAGAGGAAATGAGCAGTTCTTC
CASSYRGNEQFF
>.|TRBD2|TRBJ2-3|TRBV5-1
TGCGCCAGCAGCTTAGGTCTAGCGGGGGGGAGCACAGATACGCAGTATTTT
CASSLGLAGGSTDTQYF
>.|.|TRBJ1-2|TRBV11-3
TGTGCCAGCAGCACCAGGTCGGGGGCGAACAACTATGGCTACACCTTC
CASSTRSGANNYGYTF